The clone carrying this T cell receptor beta chain has a single count. Its antigen remains unidentified. The entry originates in a study of cytomegalovirus exposure and HLA in healthy donors. Across the whole study: The early release's HLA-typed donors yielded 80 million to 95 million unique TCRs.

The PCR ran on 60 Vbeta and 13 Jbeta primers. Measured with immunoSEQ multiplex PCR; TCRdb has only the in-frame clones, and not every one. The profile shows 80,000 to 100,000 clones, more than 60% of them singletons. The germline V gene encodes CDR1 MGHDK and CDR2 SYGVNS. The V and J ends lost 3 bases and 4 bases, in that order; junction bases with no gene match: 0. This CDR3 is built from 14 residues. Overall study findings and caveats: Cytomegalovirus status was reportedly diagnosed by the classifier with high sensitivity and specificity. In presence/absence analyses, roughly uniform sequencing depth across donors was assumed.

V is TRBV25-1 and J is TRBJ1-6, with 7 bases that match TRBD1. The receptor was derived from a man aged 50-60 years in good health and CMV-seropositive. Source material: PBMCs. The CDR3 sequence: CASSEGQYNSPLHF. The CDR3 nucleotides are TGTGCCAGCAGTGAGGGACAGTATAATTCACCCCTCCACTTT.